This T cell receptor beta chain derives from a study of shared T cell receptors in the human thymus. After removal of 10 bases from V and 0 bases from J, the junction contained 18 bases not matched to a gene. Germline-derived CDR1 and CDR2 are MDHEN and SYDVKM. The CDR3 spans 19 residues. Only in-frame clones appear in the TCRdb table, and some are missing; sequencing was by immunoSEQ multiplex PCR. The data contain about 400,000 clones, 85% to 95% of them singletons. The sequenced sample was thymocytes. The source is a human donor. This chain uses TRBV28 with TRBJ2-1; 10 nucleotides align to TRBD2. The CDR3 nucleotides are TGTGCCACTAAACTTGGAAGCGGGAGGGTCCCGAGCTCCTACAATGAGCAGTTCTTC. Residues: CATKLGSGRVPSSYNEQFF.